The 6 T cell receptor beta chains below all came from one sample that was sequenced in a study of T cell responses to AZD1222 COVID-19 vaccine. Clones were sequenced by immunoSEQ multiplex PCR, and TCRdb holds only the in-frame ones, with some missing. In the table there are some 120,000 clones, 75% to 95% of which are singletons. Sequencing used peripheral blood, obtained on day 0 of AZD1222 vaccination. Receptors originate from an adult in good health.

The CDR3 region is CATLRGTFSNQPQHF. In nucleotides, the CDR3 is TGTGCCACCCTTCGGGGGACCTTTAGCAATCAGCCCCAGCATTTT. The rearrangement joins TRBV28 to TRBJ1-5, with D perhaps TRBD1 (5 bases). CDR3 length equals 15 residues. CDR1 MDHEN and CDR2 SYDVKM come from the germline V gene. With 10 bases removed from V and 0 bases from J, the gap between germline ends came to 16 bases.

The chain has TRBV6-1 and TRBJ1-1; maybe TRBD1 (5 bases). With 1 base removed from V and 4 bases from J, the gap between germline ends came to 10 bases. This CDR3 comprises 14 residues. Germline V CDR1 and CDR2: MNHNS, SASEGT. CDR3 DNA sequence: TGTGCCAGCAGTGAAGGGGTCGGGGGCACTGAAGCTTTCTTT. Encoded protein: CASSEGVGGTEAFF.

The chain uses TRBV5-1 and TRBJ2-1, with D possibly called TRBD1 or TRBD2 (5 bases each). Trimming cost V 2 bases and J 4 bases, with 13 bases left between them. The CDR3 consists of 15 residues. Germline V gene data show CDR1 as SGHRS and CDR2 as YFSETQ. The CDR3, as DNA: TGCGCCAGCAGCTTATCCGGCAGGGAGTACAATGAGCAGTTCTTC. Its translation: CASSLSGREYNEQFF.

The rearrangement links TRBV24-1 to TRBJ2-2; TRBD1 agrees at 10 bases. Germline V CDR1 and CDR2: KGHDR, SFDVKD. J lost 3 bases, V lost 4 bases, and 7 bases had no gene match. The CDR3 has 17 amino acids. The CDR3 sequence: CATSDQTGGGYTGELFF. DNA of the CDR3: TGTGCCACCAGTGACCAGACAGGGGGCGGCTACACCGGGGAGCTGTTTTTT.

This rearrangement joins TRBV13 to TRBJ2-2, with D perhaps TRBD2 (6 bases). CDR3 size: 14 residues. Germline CDR1 reads PRHDT; CDR2 reads FYEKMQ (reference sequence). With 3 bases removed from V and 6 bases from J, the gap between germline ends came to 11 bases. CDR3 coding DNA: TGTGCCAGCAGCTTGGGGCAGCGGGCCGGGGAGCTGTTTTTT. The encoded protein is CASSLGQRAGELFF. Combining the CDR3 with reference TRBV13 and TRBJ2-2 gives the whole variable domain AAGVIQSPRHLIKEKRETATLKCYPIPRHDTVYWYQQGPGQDPQFLISFYEKMQSDKGSIPDRFSAQQFSDYHSELNMSSLELGDSALYFCASSLGQRAGELFFGEGSRLTVL.

The chain links TRBV7-9 to TRBJ2-3; D perhaps matches TRBD2 (5 bases). In germline, CDR1 is SEHNR, CDR2 FQNEAQ (reference sequence). The ends were cut back, 6 bases at V and 0 bases at J, with 16 bases in the middle. The CDR3 consists of 16 residues. The DNA for the CDR3 is TGTGCCAGCAGGCCCTCGAGCGGCCTAAGCACAGATACGCAGTATTTT. It yields the protein CASRPSSGLSTDTQYF.